This T cell receptor beta chain came from a study of cytomegalovirus exposure and HLA in healthy donors. Trimming stripped 0 bases from V and 9 bases from J, with 17 bases between. CDR3 length equals 15 residues. Germline V lookup: CDR1 LGHNA, CDR2 YSLEER. Points on this clone: Antigen unknown.

Amplification used 60 Vbeta primers and 13 Jbeta primers. The table came from immunoSEQ multiplex PCR; TCRdb's copy has only in-frame clones and leaves some out. Of 76,000 or so clones listed, roughly 85% are singletons. Study observations and caveats: Donor immune exposure was known only as CMV serostatus. Upon later analysis, TCR association rates were observed to vary by HLA locus, being highest for DRB1 and lowest for HLA-C. Overall, approximately 150 TCR beta chains were annotated as cytomegalovirus-associated.

Healthy bone marrow donors made up the cohort. The clonotype originates from a man aged 30 to 39 in good health and CMV-seronegative. The gene calls are TRBV4-3 and TRBJ2-5, with D perhaps matching TRBD2 (5 bases). Source material: PBMCs. The DNA of the CDR3 is TGCGCCAGCAGCCAAGACGGACGCCGCGCGGAGGCCCAGTACTTC. This codes for CASSQDGRRAEAQYF.